This T cell receptor beta chain was identified in a study of T cell responses to AZD1222 COVID-19 vaccine. Per the germline V gene, CDR1 is MNHEY and CDR2 is SVGAGI. V lost 6 bases, J lost 3 bases, and 14 bases lay in between. This CDR3 has 15 residues. Sequencing used immunoSEQ multiplex PCR; TCRdb keeps in-frame clones, though not all of them. The top ten clones hold around 4.4% of a sample with some 100,000 clones, about 90% of them seen once. Sequencing was performed on peripheral blood, taken 28 days after the second AZD1222 dose. This sequence was found in an adult who received the AZD1222 COVID-19 vaccine. The V call is TRBV6-5, the J call TRBJ1-4; D possibly corresponds to TRBD1 (6 bases). The CDR3 loop reads CASSTGTPANEKLFF. The CDR3 nucleotides read TGTGCCAGCAGCACCGGGACACCGGCTAATGAAAAACTGTTTTTT.